A single sample is the source of the 23 T cell receptor beta chains below, sequenced in a study of regulatory T cells in long-lasting Graves disease. TCR beta libraries were built with iRepertoire HTBI primers and Arm-PCR of CDR3 regions. MiXCR, run by TCRdb on the multiplex PCR reads, gives a single entry per CDR3 protein. The table has hundreds of thousands of distinct CDR3 sequences, around a sixth seen once. Described time point: newly diagnosed GD, antithyroid drugs for less than 3 months. PBMC-extracted RNA yielded the TCR library. The sample in question was peripheral blood mononuclear cells (PBMCs), obtained at new diagnosis, from a patient treated with antithyroid drugs. These receptor sequences come from a female donor with Graves disease.

The rearrangement uses TRBV9 and TRBJ1-3; possibly TRBD1 for D (6 bases). Trimming pared 1 base from V and 4 bases from J, leaving 15 bases between. The germline CDR1 and CDR2 sequences are SGDLS and YYNGEE. The CDR3 runs 16 residues. This CDR3 reads CASSVSQPGDGNTIYF. In DNA, the CDR3 is TGTGCCAGCAGCGTATCCCAACCAGGGGACGGAAACACCATATATTTT.

The chain carries TRBV13 and TRBJ2-4; TRBD2 matches at 10 bases. This CDR3 contains 16 residues. Per germline, CDR1 PRHDT and CDR2 FYEKMQ (reference sequence). Unmatched junction bases numbered 3, after V lost 3 bases and J lost 1 base. CDR3 sequence reads: CASSFSGGAAKNIQYF. Here the CDR3 DNA reads TGTGCCAGCAGCTTCAGCGGGGGGGCGGCCAAAAACATTCAGTACTTC.

This clonotype was detected a few times. The V gene is TRBV6-2 or TRBV6-3, the J gene TRBJ1-2, with unresolved D. Germline V gene lookup returns CDR1 MNHEY and CDR2 SVGEGT. V was shortened by 5 bases and J by 8 bases, with 18 bases between the two germline ends. This CDR3 is 14 amino acids long. Here the CDR3 reads CASSETQTLIGYTF. The CDR3, as DNA: TGTGCCAGCAGTGAAACCCAGACTTTGATCGGCTACACCTTC.

This clonotype was seen repeatedly, ten times or more. The chain carries TRBV9 and TRBJ2-3, with D tentatively TRBD1 or TRBD2 (5 bases each). Trimming removed 0 bases at V and 6 bases at J, with 17 bases between. Germline CDR1 reads SGDLS; CDR2 reads YYNGEE. The CDR3 runs 16 residues. This CDR3 reads CASSVGTSQGYDTQYF. CDR3 in DNA: TGTGCCAGCAGCGTAGGGACTTCCCAGGGATACGATACGCAGTATTTT.

This clonotype was seen many times. The chain has TRBV27 and TRBJ2-7, with TRBD2 matching over 11 bases. In germline, CDR1 is MNHEY, CDR2 SMNVEV (reference sequence). The CDR3 has 16 amino acids. The junction had 9 bases not matched to a gene; V was cut back by 4 bases and J by 4 bases. The CDR3 spells CASSSVLGTSGYEQYF. The DNA of the CDR3 is TGTGCCAGCAGTTCAGTCCTCGGGACTAGCGGATACGAGCAGTACTTC.

About this clonotype itself: An end of the junction differs from the germline gene, which may be a read error. The chain links TRBV20-1 to TRBJ1-1; D remains ambiguous. Germline V lookup: CDR1 DFQATT, CDR2 SNEGSKA (reference sequence). The CDR3 is 14 amino acids. The CDR3 DNA sequence: TGCAGTGCTAGAGGGGTCAGAACGAACACTGAAGCTCTCTTT. Encoded protein: CSARGVRTNTEALF.

This clonotype was seen at least ten times. The chain links TRBV2 to TRBJ1-5, with TRBD1 as a possible D gene (6 bases). The germline V gene has CDR1 SNHLY and CDR2 FYNNEI. The V end was cut by 4 bases, the J end by 6 bases, with 19 bases between. This CDR3 region has 16 residues. The CDR3 DNA follows: TGTGCCAGCAGTGGGCCAGGGGACCTTAGGGTTCAGCCCCAGCATTTT. It specifies CASSGPGDLRVQPQHF.

V is TRBV4-1 and J is TRBJ1-1, with TRBD1 identical over 9 bases. V shed 8 bases, J shed 1 base, and the junction held 5 bases outside the gene matches. The V gene's germline CDR1 is MGHRA and CDR2 YSYEKL. The CDR3 runs to 14 residues. CDR3: CASGPDRGNTEAFF. CDR3 DNA sequence: TGCGCCAGCGGTCCGGACAGGGGGAACACTGAAGCTTTCTTT.

The rearrangement joins TRBV6-1 to TRBJ1-6; possibly TRBD1 for D (6 bases). The CDR3 covers 16 residues. The ends were cut back, 2 bases at V and 4 bases at J, with 12 bases in the middle. The germline V gene has CDR1 MNHNS and CDR2 SASEGT. DNA of the CDR3: TGTGCCAGCAGTGAAATTAGGGGGACGTATAATTCACCCCTCCACTTT. This encodes CASSEIRGTYNSPLHF.

This clonotype was counted at least ten times. The CDR3 ends on some other residue instead of the conserved phenylalanine or tryptophan, so this is likely a read error. This chain connects TRBV7-2 to TRBJ2-7; D might be TRBD1 or TRBD2, each matching 6 bases. V lost 5 bases to trimming and J lost 0 bases, with 17 bases between them. The CDR3 is made up of 16 amino acids. The V gene's germline CDR1 is SGHTA and CDR2 FQGNSA. The CDR3 DNA reads as TGTGCCAGCAGCCCCGGGGGCGGCCGTAGCTCCTACGAGCAGTACCTC. Its translation: CASSPGGGRSSYEQYL.

The table lists this clonotype with a few counts. The J gene is TRBJ2-2, the V gene TRBV7-9, with 7 bases that match TRBD2. Germline CDR1 reads SEHNR; CDR2 reads FQNEAQ (reference sequence). V lost 7 bases and J lost 3; bases outside the gene matches: 11. The CDR3 runs to 16 residues. The CDR3 here is CASTNRGVRYTGELFF. In nucleotides, the CDR3 is TGTGCCAGCACCAACCGGGGGGTTCGATACACCGGGGAGCTGTTTTTT.

This clonotype was seen many times. The J gene is TRBJ2-2, the V gene TRBV9; 8 bases agree with TRBD2. The junction had 8 bases not matched to a gene; V was cut back by 4 bases and J by 0 bases. The CDR3 loop spans 17 amino acids. Germline V gene lookup returns CDR1 SGDLS and CDR2 YYNGEE. This CDR3 is CASSPPGGDPNTGELFF. CDR3 sequence (DNA): TGTGCCAGCAGCCCCCCCGGGGGGGATCCGAACACCGGGGAGCTGTTTTTT. Combining the CDR3 with reference TRBV9 and TRBJ2-2 gives the whole variable domain DSGVTQTPKHLITATGQRVTLRCSPRSGDLSVYWYQQSLDQGLQFLIQYYNGEERAKGNILERFSAQQFPDLHSELNLSSLELGDSALYFCASSPPGGDPNTGELFFGEGSRLTVL.

This clonotype was counted ten times or more. The V gene is TRBV11-3, the J gene TRBJ2-1; a possible D gene is TRBD2 (6 bases). Germline V gene lookup returns CDR1 SGHNT and CDR2 YENEEA. V lost 3 bases to trimming and J lost 8 bases, with 14 bases between them. This CDR3 is 14 amino acids long. CDR3 loop: CASSFGGARDEQFF. For the CDR3, the DNA is TGTGCCAGCAGCTTTGGAGGGGCACGGGATGAGCAGTTCTTC.

This clonotype was observed at least ten times. The V call is TRBV30, the J call TRBJ1-4; no reliable D call. This CDR3 is 11 amino acids long. Trimming removed 1 base at V and 4 bases at J, with 1 base between. In germline, CDR1 is GTSNPN, CDR2 SVGIG (reference sequence). The CDR3 nucleotides are TGTGCCTGGAGTGGTAATGAAAAACTGTTTTTT. Its protein product is CAWSGNEKLFF.

V usage is TRBV9 and J usage is TRBJ2-3; 9 nucleotides align to TRBD2. Per the germline V gene, CDR1 is SGDLS and CDR2 is YYNGEE. The trim removed 0 bases at V and 4 bases at J, leaving 6 bases unmatched. The CDR3 extends over 16 amino acids. The chain's CDR3 is CASSVEGSGGADTQYF. The CDR3 DNA is TGTGCCAGCAGCGTAGAGGGTAGCGGGGGTGCAGATACGCAGTATTTT.

The DNA of the CDR3 is TGTGCCAGCAGTTTTGGCGGCGGGAGATACAATGAGCAGTTCTTC. This sequence encodes CASSFGGGRYNEQFF. This chain uses TRBV12-3 or TRBV12-4 with TRBJ2-1; 7 bases align to TRBD2. The CDR3 is 15 residues long. V shed 3 bases and J 4 bases; nucleotides not matched to a gene: 6.

This clonotype appeared many times. The rearrangement uses TRBV4-2 and TRBJ1-2; D gene ambiguous. Germline loops: CDR1 LGHNA, CDR2 YNFKEQ. The germline V and J ends were trimmed by 3 bases and 0 bases, with 17 bases remaining between them. CDR3 length: 17 residues. CDR3 in DNA: TGTGCCAGCAGCCACCATCAAGGCTCCCTGACTAACTATGGCTACACCTTC. It is translated as CASSHHQGSLTNYGYTF.

This clonotype was recorded at least ten times. The CDR3 sequence is CSALRPSGRAVEQYF. In nucleotides, the CDR3 is TGCAGTGCCCTTAGGCCTAGCGGGAGGGCCGTCGAGCAGTACTTC. The chain links TRBV20-1 to TRBJ2-7, with 12 nucleotides matching TRBD2. V shed 6 bases and J 6 bases; nucleotides not matched to a gene: 12. Per the germline V gene, CDR1 is DFQATT and CDR2 is SNEGSKA (reference sequence). This CDR3 contains 15 residues.

The chain links TRBV5-6 to TRBJ2-1; tentatively, D is TRBD2 (5 bases). This CDR3 is 18 amino acids long. Between the trimmed V and J ends, which lost 1 base and 1 base, there was a span of 18 bases. CDR1 and CDR2 from the germline V gene are SGHDT and YYEEEE. The DNA of the CDR3 is TGTGCCAGCAGCTTGCGTTTCCTGAGCGGATCGTCCTACAATGAGCAGTTCTTC. It yields the protein CASSLRFLSGSSYNEQFF.

This clonotype was counted a few times. The rearrangement joins TRBV6-1 to TRBJ1-5; no clear D. The CDR3 consists of 13 residues. CDR1 is MNHNS, CDR2 SASEGT, per germline. V lost 5 bases to trimming and J lost 9 bases, with 14 bases between them. The CDR3 DNA reads TGTGCCAGCAGTCTGCTGACCGCGGGGCCCCAGCATTTT. Translating gives CASSLLTAGPQHF.

The J gene is TRBJ1-3, the V gene TRBV15, with D possibly being TRBD1 (6 bases). V lost 0 bases and J lost 0, with 21 bases in between. Germline V CDR1 and CDR2: LNHNV, YYDKDF (reference sequence). The CDR3 is 20 amino acids. The CDR3, as DNA: TGTGCCACCAGCAGAGATTTACGGTGGGGGCTTGGACTCTCTGGAAACACCATATATTTT. Its protein is CATSRDLRWGLGLSGNTIYF.

This clonotype was seen at least ten times. The chain carries TRBV12-3 or TRBV12-4 and TRBJ2-3, with D unresolved. Between the trimmed V and J ends, which lost 6 bases and 2 bases, there was a span of 18 bases. The CDR3 runs 16 residues. DNA of the CDR3: TGTGCCAGCAGACCCCTGAAGCGTGGAGCCACAGATACGCAGTATTTT. Its translation is CASRPLKRGATDTQYF.

The chain has TRBV19 and TRBJ2-5; D gene unclear. The V end lost 5 bases, the J end lost 5 bases, and 12 bases lay between the germline ends. Germline assignment: CDR1 LNHDA and CDR2 SQIVND (reference sequence). The CDR3 extends over 13 amino acids. CDR3 in amino acids: CASSPVPSETQYF. The CDR3 DNA is TGTGCCAGTAGTCCCGTCCCCTCGGAGACCCAGTACTTC. Based on the CDR3 plus reference TRBV19 and TRBJ2-5, the full variable domain is DGGITQSPKYLFRKEGQNVTLSCEQNLNHDAMYWYRQDPGQGLRLIYYSQIVNDFQKGDIAEGYSVSREKKESFPLTVTSAQKNPTAFYLCASSPVPSETQYFGPGTRLLVL.